The 4 T cell receptor beta chains below were found in one sample sequenced in a study of shared clonotypes between healthy human individuals. Sequencing was performed with immunoSEQ multiplex PCR; in TCRdb, only in-frame clones are kept and a portion is missing. The data show roughly 410,000 clones, 95% to 97% seen once. The sample consisted of memory CD8+ T cells sorted from blood. Subset denoted: CD45RO+ cells pooled with CCR7-negative TemRA cells. These receptors all stem from a man between 25 and 39 years old in good health.

The J gene is TRBJ2-1, the V gene TRBV4-2, with D possibly TRBD2 on 6 matching bases. Trimming removed 0 bases at V and 0 bases at J, with 15 bases between. Germline lookup yields CDR1 LGHNA and CDR2 YNFKEQ. The CDR3 covers 18 residues. The CDR3 DNA sequence: TGTGCCAGCAGCCAAGATGGGTTCGGGAGTGTCTCCTACAATGAGCAGTTCTTC. It translates to CASSQDGFGSVSYNEQFF.

The chain employs TRBV20-1 and TRBJ1-2; D not resolved. V gave up 5 bases and J gave up 4 bases, with 5 bases separating them. Germline CDR1 is DFQATT and CDR2 is SNEGSKA (reference sequence). The length of the CDR3 is 10 residues. The CDR3 DNA sequence: TGCAGTGCTGGGGTCTATGGCTACACCTTC. Translated, it gives CSAGVYGYTF.

The chain combines TRBV19 with TRBJ2-7; the D call may be TRBD1 or TRBD2 (6 bases each). V was shortened by 4 bases and J by 2 bases, with 12 bases between the two germline ends. The CDR3 extends over 14 amino acids. Germline CDR1 and CDR2: LNHDA and SQIVND (reference sequence). CDR3 protein: CASSRRGKPYEQYF. The DNA for the CDR3 is TGTGCCAGTAGTAGGAGGGGGAAACCCTACGAGCAGTACTTC.

The chain is built from TRBV7-2 and TRBJ2-2; D could derive from TRBD1 or TRBD2 (5 bases each). Germline V gives CDR1 SGHTA, CDR2 FQGNSA. Trimming pared 1 base from V and 2 bases from J, leaving 8 bases between. The CDR3 contains 15 residues. The CDR3 DNA follows: TGTGCCAGCAGCTTAGGAGGGACCAACACCGGGGAGCTGTTTTTT. This translates into CASSLGGTNTGELFF.